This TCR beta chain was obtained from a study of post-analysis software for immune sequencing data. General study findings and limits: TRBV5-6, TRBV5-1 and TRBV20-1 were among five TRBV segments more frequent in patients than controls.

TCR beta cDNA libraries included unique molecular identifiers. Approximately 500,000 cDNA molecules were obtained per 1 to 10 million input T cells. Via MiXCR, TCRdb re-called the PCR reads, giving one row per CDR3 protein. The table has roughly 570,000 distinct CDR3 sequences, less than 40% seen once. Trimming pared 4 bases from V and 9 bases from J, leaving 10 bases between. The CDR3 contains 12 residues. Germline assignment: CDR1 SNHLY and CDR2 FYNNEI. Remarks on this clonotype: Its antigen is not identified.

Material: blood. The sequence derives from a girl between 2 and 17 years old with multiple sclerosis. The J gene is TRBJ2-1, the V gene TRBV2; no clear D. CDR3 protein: CASSAISIEQFF. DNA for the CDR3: TGTGCCAGCAGTGCTATCTCAATTGAGCAGTTCTTC.